The rows below give T cell receptor beta chains drawn from one sample of a study of OX40 agonist ivuxolimab in advanced cancers. TCRdb's copy holds only in-frame clones and misses some; the assay was immunoSEQ multiplex PCR. The sample holds some 86,000 clones, about nine tenths seen once. Sequencing was performed on CD4+ or CD8+ T cells sorted from blood, taken in a trial of the OX40 agonist ivuxolimab. Receptor source: an adult with an advanced solid tumor such as melanoma, head and neck, liver or kidney cancer. Each CDR3 is given with its conserved first and last residue. A D gene is named only where the DNA matches it firmly. Size is omitted from some rows. Given values are once, few, many or a class for expanded clones.

V gene,CDR3 length,D gene,clone size,J gene,CDR3 DNA,CDR3 protein
TRBV28,14,-,-,TRBJ1-2,TGTGCCAGCAGTTTAGGGGGTGGAGACTATGGCTACACCTTC,CASSLGGGDYGYTF
TRBV7-9,16,-,-,TRBJ1-4,TGTGCCAGCAGCTTAGACGGAACAGGGCCTAATGAAAAACTGTTTTTT,CASSLDGTGPNEKLFF
TRBV5-1,11,-,few,TRBJ1-1,TGCGCCAGCAGCTTCTCAGGCGAAGCTTTCTTT,CASSFSGEAFF
TRBV6-5,13,-,-,TRBJ1-2,TGTGCCAGCAGTTTCCAACTGGACACCGCCGCTACCTTC,CASSFQLDTAATF
TRBV28,13,-,-,TRBJ2-1,TGTGCCAGCACGGGGGGCGCCGGAAATGAGCAGTTCTTC,CASTGGAGNEQFF
TRBV7-3,14,-,-,TRBJ2-3,TGTGCCAGCAGCCGGACGGGGGGCACAGATACGCAGTATTTT,CASSRTGGTDTQYF
TRBV28,14,TRBD1,-,TRBJ1-1,TGTGCCAGCACCCCGGGACAGGGAGGCACTGAAGCTTTCTTT,CASTPGQGGTEAFF
TRBV5-4,15,-,once,TRBJ1-1,TGTGCCAGCAGCTTTGGTCGGACCGGGGGGCGCGAAGCTTTCTTT,CASSFGRTGGREAFF
TRBV9,17,-,few,TRBJ1-2,TGTGCCAGCAGCTTCGAGGCAAGATATTTAACTAACTATGGCTACACCTTC,CASSFEARYLTNYGYTF
TRBV28,13,-,-,TRBJ2-5,TGTGCCAGCAGTTTAGGGGCTCGCGAGACCCAGTACTTC,CASSLGARETQYF
TRBV9,17,-,-,TRBJ1-1,TGTGCCAGCAGCGTAGCTGGGGGGGCAAAATACGACACTGAAGCTTTCTTT,CASSVAGGAKYDTEAFF
TRBV6-5,15,-,-,TRBJ2-3,TGTGCCAGCAGTTTTTCAGGTCCGAGCACAGATACGCAGTATTTT,CASSFSGPSTDTQYF
TRBV29-1,12,-,-,TRBJ2-1,TGCAGCGTTGAAGACCACGACAATGAGCAGTTCTTC,CSVEDHDNEQFF
TRBV5-1,18,-,-,TRBJ2-3,TGCGCCAGCAGCTTGTTGGGCCAGACCCGAAGGTTGACAGATACGCAGTATTTT,CASSLLGQTRRLTDTQYF
TRBV28,16,-,-,TRBJ2-2,TGTGCCAGCAGTTCGGTCCGGGGCGGGATAGCCGGGGAGCTGTTTTTT,CASSSVRGGIAGELFF
TRBV7-9,14,-,-,TRBJ2-5,TGTGCCAGCACCGACCCACGGGGGGCGGAGACCCAGTACTTC,CASTDPRGAETQYF
TRBV10-2,17,-,-,TRBJ2-7,TGCGCCAGCAGTGAGTCGATCCCCGTGGTAGACCATTACGAGCAGTACTTC,CASSESIPVVDHYEQYF
TRBV2,15,TRBD2,-,TRBJ2-7,TGTGCCAGCAGTGAGGGTGGCGGGAGGTCCTACGAGCAGTACTTC,CASSEGGGRSYEQYF
TRBV6-1,16,TRBD2,-,TRBJ2-7,TGTGCCAGCAGTGTCAGGCCGGGACTAGCGGGAGACGAGCAGTACTTC,CASSVRPGLAGDEQYF
TRBV6-5,12,-,-,TRBJ2-7,TGTGCCAGCCGGGACGGCTCCTACGAGCAGTACTTC,CASRDGSYEQYF
TRBV6-7,14,-,-,TRBJ2-7,TGTGCCAGCAGTTACTCCGGACTAAACTACGAGCAGTACTTC,CASSYSGLNYEQYF
TRBV6-5,12,TRBD1,-,TRBJ2-3,TGTGCCAGCAGTCGGGGACAGTCGGCGCAGTATTTT,CASSRGQSAQYF
TRBV5-1,17,-,once,TRBJ2-1,TGCGCCAGCAGCTTGGGGAAAATGACAGGCGTACACAATGAGCAGTTCTTC,CASSLGKMTGVHNEQFF